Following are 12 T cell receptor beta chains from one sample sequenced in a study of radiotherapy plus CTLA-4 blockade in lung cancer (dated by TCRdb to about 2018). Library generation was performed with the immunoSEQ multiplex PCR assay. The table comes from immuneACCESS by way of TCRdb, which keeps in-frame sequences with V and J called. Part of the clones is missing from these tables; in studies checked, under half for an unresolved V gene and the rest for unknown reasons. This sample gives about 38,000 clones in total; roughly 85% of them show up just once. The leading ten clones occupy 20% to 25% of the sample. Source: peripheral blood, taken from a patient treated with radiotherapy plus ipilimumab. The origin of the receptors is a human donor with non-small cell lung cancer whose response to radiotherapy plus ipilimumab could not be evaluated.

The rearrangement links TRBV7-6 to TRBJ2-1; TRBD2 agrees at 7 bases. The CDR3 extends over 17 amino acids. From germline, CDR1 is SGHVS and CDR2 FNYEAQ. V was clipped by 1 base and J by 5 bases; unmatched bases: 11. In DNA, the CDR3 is TGTGCCAGCAGCTTAGGGGTGGTAGCGGGCGTCCACAATGAGCAGTTCTTC. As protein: CASSLGVVAGVHNEQFF.

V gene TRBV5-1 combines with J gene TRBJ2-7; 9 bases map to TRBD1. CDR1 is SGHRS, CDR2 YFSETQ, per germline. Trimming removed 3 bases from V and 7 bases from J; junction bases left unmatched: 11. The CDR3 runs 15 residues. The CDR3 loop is CASSSPGQGRGEQYF. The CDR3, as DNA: TGCGCCAGCAGCTCCCCGGGACAGGGAAGAGGAGAGCAGTACTTC.

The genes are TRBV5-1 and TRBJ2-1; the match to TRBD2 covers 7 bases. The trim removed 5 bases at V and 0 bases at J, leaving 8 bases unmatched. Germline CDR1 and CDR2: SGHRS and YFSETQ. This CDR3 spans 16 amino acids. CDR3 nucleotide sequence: TGCGCCAGCAGTCCGACGGGGGGAAGCTCCTACAATGAGCAGTTCTTC. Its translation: CASSPTGGSSYNEQFF.

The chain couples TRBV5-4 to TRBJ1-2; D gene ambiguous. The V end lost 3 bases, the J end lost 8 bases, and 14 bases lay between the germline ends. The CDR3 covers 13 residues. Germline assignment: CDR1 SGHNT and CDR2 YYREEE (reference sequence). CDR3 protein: CASSSRTTEGYTF. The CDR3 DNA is TGTGCCAGCAGCTCGCGTACAACGGAGGGCTACACCTTC.

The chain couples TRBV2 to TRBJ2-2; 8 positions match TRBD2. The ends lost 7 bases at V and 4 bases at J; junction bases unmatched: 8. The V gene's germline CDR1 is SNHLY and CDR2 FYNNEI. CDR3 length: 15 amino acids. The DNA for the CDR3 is TGTGCCAGCACCGGACTAGCTTCAATCACCGGGGAGCTGTTTTTT. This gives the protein CASTGLASITGELFF.

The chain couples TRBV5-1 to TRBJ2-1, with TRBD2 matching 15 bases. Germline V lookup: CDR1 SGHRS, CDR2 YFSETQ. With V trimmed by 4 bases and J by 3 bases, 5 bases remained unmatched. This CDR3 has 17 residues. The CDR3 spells CASSPGLAGGFYNEQFF. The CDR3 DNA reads TGCGCCAGCAGCCCGGGACTAGCGGGGGGATTCTACAATGAGCAGTTCTTC.

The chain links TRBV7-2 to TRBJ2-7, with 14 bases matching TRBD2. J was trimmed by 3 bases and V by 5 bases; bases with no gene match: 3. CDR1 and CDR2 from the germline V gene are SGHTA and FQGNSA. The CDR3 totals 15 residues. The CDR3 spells CASSPGLAGGYEQYF. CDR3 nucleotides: TGTGCCAGCAGCCCCGGACTAGCGGGGGGCTACGAGCAGTACTTC. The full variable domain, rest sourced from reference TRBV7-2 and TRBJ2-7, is GAGVSQSPSNKVTEKGKDVELRCDPISGHTALYWYRQSLGQGLEFLIYFQGNSAPDKSGLPSDRFSAERTGGSVSTLTIQRTQQEDSAVYLCASSPGLAGGYEQYFGPGTRLTVT.

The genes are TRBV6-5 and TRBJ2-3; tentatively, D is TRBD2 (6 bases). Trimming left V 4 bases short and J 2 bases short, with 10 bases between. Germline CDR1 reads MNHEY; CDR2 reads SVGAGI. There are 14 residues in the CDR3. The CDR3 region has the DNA TGTGCCAGCAGTTCCCGGGGGACCACAGATACGCAGTATTTT. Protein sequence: CASSSRGTTDTQYF.

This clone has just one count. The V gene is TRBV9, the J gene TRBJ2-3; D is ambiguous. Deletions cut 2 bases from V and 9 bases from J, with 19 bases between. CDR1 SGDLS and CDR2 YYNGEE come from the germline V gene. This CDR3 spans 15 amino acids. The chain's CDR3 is CASSVGYSGFGTQYF. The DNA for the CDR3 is TGTGCCAGCAGCGTCGGGTACTCCGGGTTTGGAACGCAGTATTTT.

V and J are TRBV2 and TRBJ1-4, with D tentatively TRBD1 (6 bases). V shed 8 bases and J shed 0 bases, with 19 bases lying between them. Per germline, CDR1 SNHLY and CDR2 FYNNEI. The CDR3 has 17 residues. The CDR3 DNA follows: TGTGCCAGCCAGACAGGCCGCTTAGTTGCAACTAATGAAAAACTGTTTTTT. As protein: CASQTGRLVATNEKLFF.

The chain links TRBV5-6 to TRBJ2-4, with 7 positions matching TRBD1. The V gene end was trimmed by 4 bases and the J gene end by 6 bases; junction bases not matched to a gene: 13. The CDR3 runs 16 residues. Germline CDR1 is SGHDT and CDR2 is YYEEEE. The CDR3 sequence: CASSRKQNRGLNIQYF. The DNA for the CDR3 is TGTGCCAGCAGCCGAAAACAGAACAGGGGTCTAAACATTCAGTACTTC.

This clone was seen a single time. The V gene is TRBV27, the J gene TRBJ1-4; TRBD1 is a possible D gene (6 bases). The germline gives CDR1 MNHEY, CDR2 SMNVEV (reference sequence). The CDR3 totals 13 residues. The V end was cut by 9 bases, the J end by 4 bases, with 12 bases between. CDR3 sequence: CASTDRFNEKLFF. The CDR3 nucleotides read TGTGCCAGTACTGACAGGTTTAATGAAAAACTGTTTTTT.